Following are 24 T cell receptor beta chains from one sample sequenced in a study of shared clonotypes between healthy human individuals. Some clones are missing from TCRdb's copy, which holds only in-frame ones; the method was immunoSEQ multiplex PCR. The data hold millions of clones, with 85% to 95% observed a single time. The sequenced sample consisted of naive CD4+ T cells sorted from blood. As to subset: CD45RA+ positively selected. All receptors come from a man between 18 and 35 years old in good health.

The chain uses TRBV6-6 and TRBJ2-7; 7 positions agree with TRBD1. V lost 6 bases to trimming and J lost 2 bases; unmatched junction nucleotides: 7. The germline V gene has CDR1 MNHNY and CDR2 SVGAGI (reference sequence). CDR3 length: 14 residues. The CDR3 reads CASRNRDSTYEQYF. In DNA form, the CDR3 reads TGTGCCAGCAGAAACCGGGACAGCACCTACGAGCAGTACTTC.

The CDR3 nucleotides are TGTGCCATCAGTGAGCCTCTAGCGGGAACCGGGGAGCTGTTTTTT. It translates to CAISEPLAGTGELFF. This chain uses TRBV10-3 with TRBJ2-2; TRBD2 aligns across 9 bases. Germline CDR1 reads ENHRY; CDR2 reads SYGVKD. Germline trimming cut 2 bases from V and 5 bases from J; bases unmatched to any gene: 3. CDR3 size: 15 residues.

Only one count was recorded for this clone. The V and J genes are TRBV5-1 and TRBJ2-5; the D gene is possibly TRBD1 (6 bases). Trimming took 4 bases from V and 5 from J, leaving 18 bases between them. This CDR3 has 15 residues. CDR1 SGHRS and CDR2 YFSETQ come from the germline V gene. The CDR3 spells CASSRSQGQGETQYF. The CDR3 DNA reads as TGCGCCAGCAGCCGTTCGCAGGGGCAGGGGGAGACCCAGTACTTC.

A remark on this clone: A much more abundant neighbour one base away suggests this may be a read error. This sample includes further DNA sequences coding for the same CDR3. The gene calls are TRBV2 and TRBJ1-6; the match to TRBD1 covers 9 bases. V lost 4 bases to trimming and J lost 10 bases; unmatched junction nucleotides: 5. The CDR3 has 14 residues. CDR1 SNHLY and CDR2 FYNNEI come from the germline V gene. The CDR3 sequence is CASSADRGDSPLHF. In DNA, the CDR3 is TGTGCCAGCAGTGCCGACAGGGGGGACTCACCCCTCCACTTT.

The rearrangement uses TRBV6-5 and TRBJ2-7; D tentatively reads TRBD1 or TRBD2 (7 bases each). Trimming stripped 5 bases from V and 6 bases from J, with 20 bases between. Germline CDR1 MNHEY, CDR2 SVGAGI. The CDR3 has 15 amino acids. CDR3: CASSQRQGGWTEQYF. CDR3 DNA sequence: TGTGCCAGCAGTCAAAGACAGGGAGGGTGGACCGAGCAGTACTTC.

The count of this clone is one. The CDR3 spells CASSVESGGYNSPLHF. The CDR3 DNA reads TGTGCCAGCAGCGTAGAGTCAGGCGGCTATAATTCACCCCTCCACTTT. The rearrangement joins TRBV9 to TRBJ1-6; D call uncertain. Trimming cost V 0 bases and J 3 bases, with 10 bases left between them. Germline V gene lookup returns CDR1 SGDLS and CDR2 YYNGEE. The CDR3 extends over 16 amino acids.

This chain joins TRBV5-1 and TRBJ2-3, with TRBD2 as a possible D gene (5 bases). CDR1 is SGHRS and CDR2 is YFSETQ in the germline V gene. This CDR3 is 18 amino acids long. V shed 6 bases and J shed 0 bases, with 23 bases lying between them. CDR3: CASTRGAFFLGSTDTQYF. The DNA for the CDR3 is TGCGCCAGCACCCGGGGTGCTTTTTTCCTCGGTAGCACAGATACGCAGTATTTT.

This clone occurred once. The genes are TRBV30 and TRBJ2-7; the match to TRBD1 covers 7 bases. This CDR3 spans 12 amino acids. Trimming removed 0 bases from V and 6 bases from J; junction bases left unmatched: 2. CDR1 GTSNPN and CDR2 SVGIG come from the germline V gene (reference sequence). The CDR3 here is CAWSVTGLEQYF. The CDR3 DNA follows: TGTGCCTGGAGTGTGACAGGGCTCGAGCAGTACTTC.

The gene calls are TRBV2 and TRBJ2-7, with 7 bases fitting TRBD2. This CDR3 is built from 14 residues. V dropped 7 bases and J dropped 2; count of bases not matched to a gene: 8. The germline V gene has CDR1 SNHLY and CDR2 FYNNEI. CDR3 in amino acids: CASIGTNSPYEQYF. DNA for the CDR3: TGTGCCAGCATCGGGACTAACTCACCCTACGAGCAGTACTTC.

This chain links TRBV10-3 with TRBJ2-2; no reliable D call. With 6 bases removed from V and 0 bases from J, the gap between germline ends came to 8 bases. This CDR3 has 14 amino acids. From germline, CDR1 is ENHRY and CDR2 SYGVKD. CDR3 DNA: TGTGCCATCAGACCCCGCGCGAACACCGGGGAGCTGTTTTTT. It specifies CAIRPRANTGELFF.

Regarding this clone: This may be a read error: a much more frequent sequence differs by one nucleotide. Within the sample, other DNA sequences also encode this same CDR3. This rearrangement joins TRBV11-2 to TRBJ2-3; D not certain. Germline values: CDR1 SGHAT, CDR2 FQNNGV. This CDR3 has 11 residues. The V gene lost 5 bases and the J gene lost 5 bases, with 5 bases spanning the gap. The CDR3 is CASSLGDTQYF. The CDR3 nucleotides are TGTGCCAGCAGCCTGGGAGATACGCAGTATTTT.

CDR3 in amino acids: CASSNELPGQVNTEAFF. CDR3 bases: TGTGCCAGCAGCAACGAATTGCCGGGACAGGTGAACACTGAAGCTTTCTTT. The gene calls are TRBV21-1 and TRBJ1-1; TRBD1 reflects the table's D call only, with no check against the DNA. TRBV21-1 is assigned pseudogene status. This CDR3 comprises 17 residues.

This sequence joins TRBV14 and TRBJ2-5; D gene uncertain. The CDR3 is made up of 14 amino acids. CDR1 SGHDN and CDR2 FVKESK come from the germline V gene. With 5 bases removed from V and 5 bases from J, the gap between germline ends came to 15 bases. The CDR3 sequence: CASSGRLSVETQYF. Here the CDR3 DNA reads TGTGCCAGCAGCGGACGACTCTCCGTGGAGACCCAGTACTTC.

This chain joins TRBV28 and TRBJ1-2; no clear D. The CDR3 spans 12 residues. V was shortened by 3 bases and J by 2 bases, with 4 bases between the two germline ends. Germline loops: CDR1 MDHEN, CDR2 SYDVKM. The CDR3: CASSFKNYGYTF. CDR3 nucleotide sequence: TGTGCCAGCAGTTTCAAGAACTATGGCTACACCTTC.

Of note for this clone: The identical CDR3 is also encoded by other nucleotide sequences in the sample. The V gene is TRBV7-9, the J gene TRBJ1-3, with 7 positions matching TRBD1. V shed 3 bases, J shed 4 bases, and the junction held 3 bases outside the gene matches. The CDR3 is made up of 14 amino acids. The germline V gene has CDR1 SEHNR and CDR2 FQNEAQ (reference sequence). In DNA form, the CDR3 reads TGTGCCAGCAGCTTGACAGGGTCCGGAAACACCATATATTTT. This gives the protein CASSLTGSGNTIYF.

The V gene is TRBV6-1, the J gene TRBJ1-2; TRBD1 matches 7 bases. J gave up 4 bases and V 8 bases, and 10 bases lay outside the gene matches. Germline assignment: CDR1 MNHNS and CDR2 SASEGT. There are 14 residues in the CDR3. CDR3 DNA: TGTGCCAGCGTCGGTTTGACAGGGTTCTATGGCTACACCTTC. Translating gives CASVGLTGFYGYTF.

The chain's CDR3 is CATRYRSNTEAFF. CDR3 in DNA: TGTGCCACCAGGTACAGATCGAACACTGAAGCTTTCTTT. The chain carries TRBV15 and TRBJ1-1, with D unclear. Trimming removed 6 bases at V and 1 base at J, with 9 bases between. Germline V gene lookup returns CDR1 LNHNV and CDR2 YYDKDF (reference sequence). The CDR3 is 13 amino acids. The whole variable domain, remainder taken from reference TRBV15 and TRBJ1-1, is DAMVIQNPRYQVTQFGKPVTLSCSQTLNHNVMYWYQQKSSQAPKLLFHYYDKDFNNEADTPDNFQSRRPNTSFCFLDIRSPGLGDTAMYLCATRYRSNTEAFFGQGTRLTVV.

J is TRBJ2-7 and V is TRBV6-5; D is possibly TRBD1 or TRBD2 (5 bases each). V lost 5 bases to trimming and J lost 3 bases, with 14 bases between them. Germline lookup yields CDR1 MNHEY and CDR2 SVGAGI. The CDR3 is made up of 14 amino acids. CDR3 residues: CASSPGPAGYEQYF. Written as DNA, the CDR3 is TGTGCCAGCAGTCCGGGACCTGCCGGCTACGAGCAGTACTTC.

The chain has TRBV30 and TRBJ2-1; 8 bases are a match to TRBD1. J was trimmed by 5 bases and V by 0 bases; bases with no gene match: 6. CDR1 is GTSNPN, CDR2 SVGIG, per germline (reference sequence). There are 15 residues in the CDR3. The CDR3 region is CAWSVRPTGDNEQFF. The CDR3 DNA reads TGTGCCTGGAGTGTACGCCCGACAGGGGACAATGAGCAGTTCTTC. Based on the CDR3 plus reference TRBV30 and TRBJ2-1, the full variable domain is SQTIHQWPATLVQPVGSPLSLECTVEGTSNPNLYWYRQAAGRGLQLLFYSVGIGQISSEVPQNLSASRPQDRQFILSSKKLLLSDSGFYLCAWSVRPTGDNEQFFGPGTRLTVL.

This sequence joins TRBV11-2 and TRBJ1-5; a possible D gene is TRBD1 (5 bases). The CDR3 consists of 15 residues. Trimming stripped 1 base from V and 5 bases from J, with 12 bases between. The germline CDR1 and CDR2 sequences are SGHAT and FQNNGV. The CDR3 bases are TGTGCCAGCAGCTTAGGCCGGGGGTATCATCAGCCCCAGCATTTT. As protein: CASSLGRGYHQPQHF.

This chain connects TRBV7-8 to TRBJ2-2; 11 bases line up with TRBD1. Unmatched junction bases numbered 6, after V lost 2 bases and J lost 4 bases. CDR1 SGHVS and CDR2 FQNEAQ come from the germline V gene. There are 17 residues in the CDR3. CDR3 coding DNA: TGTGCCAGCAGCTTAAGACCCGGGACAGGGGGCACCGGGGAGCTGTTTTTT. This sequence encodes CASSLRPGTGGTGELFF.

V gene TRBV19 combines with J gene TRBJ2-3; 8 bases match TRBD2. V gave up 5 bases and J gave up 7 bases; unmatched junction bases: 5. CDR3 length equals 13 residues. The V gene's germline CDR1 is LNHDA and CDR2 SQIVND (reference sequence). The CDR3 spells CASSPTSGYTQYF. The CDR3 DNA reads as TGTGCCAGTAGTCCAACTAGCGGTTATACGCAGTATTTT.

This clone has just one count. The chain carries TRBV29-1 and TRBJ2-7; TRBD2 aligns across 10 bases. The length of the CDR3 is 12 residues. The germline gives CDR1 SQVTM, CDR2 ANQGSEA. V lost 2 bases to trimming and J lost 7 bases; unmatched junction nucleotides: 2. Written as DNA, the CDR3 is TGCAGCGTTGAAATACTAGCGGGGGAGCAGTACTTC. As protein: CSVEILAGEQYF.

The chain joins TRBV6-1 to TRBJ2-2; D gene ambiguous. Trimming left V 6 bases short and J 7 bases short, with 15 bases between. Germline loops: CDR1 MNHNS, CDR2 SASEGT. CDR3 length: 14 amino acids. CDR3 nucleotides: TGTGCCAGCAGACCCGACATAGGGAACGGGGAGCTGTTTTTT. Its protein is CASRPDIGNGELFF.